This TCR beta chain derives from a study of OX40 agonist ivuxolimab in advanced cancers. With regard to the full study: The costimulatory receptor OX40 (CD134) was targeted by ivuxolimab, a fully human IgG2 agonistic monoclonal antibody. The paper covers the monotherapy dose-escalation part of the phase I ivuxolimab trial, which included N of about 50 patients. Of the roughly 52 dose-escalation patients, hepatocellular carcinoma was present in 19, melanoma in around 15, renal cell carcinoma in 9 and head and neck cancer in 9. The purpose of peripheral TCRbeta sequencing was to test whether ivuxolimab changed TCR sequence diversity and led to clonal T-cell expansion. Partial responses occurred in three dose-escalation patients: two with cutaneous melanoma and one with hepatocellular carcinoma. Prior anti-PD-1, anti-PD-L1 or anti-CTLA-4 therapy was permitted, and about 40% of dose-escalation patients had received checkpoint inhibitors. Intravenous ivuxolimab was administered to patients every 2 weeks at six dose levels: 0.01, 0.1, 0.3, 1.5, 3 and 10 mg/kg. In the dose-escalation cohort, roughly four fifths of patients were male, and the mean age was approximately 60 years, with a range of roughly 20 to 79. Findings and caveats that apply to the study as a whole: After ivuxolimab, more expanded clones were found on average in CD8+ T cells than in CD4+ T cells. Partial responders in the 0.1-3.0 mg/kg groups had among the lowest normalized peripheral clonal expansion, especially among CD8+ T cells. Low levels of normalized T-cell clonal expansion were also seen in some nonresponding patients. At doses of 0.1 to 3.0 mg/kg, clonal expansion of both CD4+ and CD8+ T cells in blood was seen between baseline and week 6. Antigen specificity was not determined for the clonally expanded peripheral T cells.

The trial excluded patients who had a history of autoimmune disease or were on systemic immunosuppression. In every dose cohort, peripheral blood was drawn for TCR sequencing at baseline, cycle 4 day 1, and cycle 7 day 1. The samples were taken from a phase I, first-in-human, multicenter, open-label dose-escalation trial of ivuxolimab. Adults with locally advanced or metastatic head and neck squamous cell, hepatocellular, melanoma or renal cell carcinoma were enrolled in the trial. Before TCR sequencing, CD4+ and CD8+ T cells were separately sorted from peripheral blood. A word on this clone: Its cognate antigen has yet to be identified. No much larger clone is present one base from it, and per-base qualities are unavailable.

V has 7 bases trimmed and J has 4 bases trimmed; junction bases matching no gene number 11. Per the germline V gene, WSHSY is the CDR1 and SAAADI is the CDR2. Taken from cysteine to phenylalanine, the CDR3 has 16 residues. Only the CDR3 DNA stays, 48 bases, in frame from base 1. Genomic DNA was extracted from sorted cells for sequencing of the TCRbeta CDR3 region. TCRbeta CDR3 regions were sequenced using the immunoSEQ Assay. TCRdb took over this immuneACCESS table, retaining in-frame rearrangements with V and J assigned. Such tables are incomplete; in checked studies, under half of the missing clones stem from an unresolved V gene, and the remainder is unexplained. Counted in this sample were over 50,000 clones; about 93% of them appeared once. The ten largest clonotypes hold 20% to 25% of the sample.

The sample was CD4+ or CD8+ T cells sorted from blood, taken in a trial of the OX40 agonist ivuxolimab. Recombination joined TRBV10-2 with TRBJ2-3; 10 nucleotides in the junction match TRBD1. The source is an adult with an advanced solid tumor such as melanoma, head and neck, liver or kidney cancer. The CDR3 protein is CASIFPGQGMADTQYF. The sequence in DNA is TGCGCCAGCATATTCCCGGGACAGGGGATGGCAGATACGCAGTATTTT.